This entry is about one T cell receptor beta chain. Its cognate antigen is unknown. This CDR3 is built from 12 residues. CDR1 and CDR2 (germline): SGHTA, FQGNSA. V lost 8 bases and J 3 bases, leaving 11 bases between the germline ends. The assay was immunoSEQ multiplex PCR, and TCRdb's table has in-frame clones only and misses some. The table includes 70,000 to 75,000 clones, just under 85% detected once. The source of the sample is a study of OX40 agonist ivuxolimab in advanced cancers. Study background: Clinicians treated patients with ivuxolimab, an agonistic anti-OX40 (CD134) antibody. While on treatment, patients had intravenous ivuxolimab at 0.01 to 10 mg/kg every 2 weeks. Findings and caveats of the study: With doses of 0.1-3.0 mg/kg, partial responders showed among the lowest clonal expansion. Antigen targets of the expanded peripheral T cells went undetermined.

V and J are TRBV7-2 and TRBJ2-7; the D gene is possibly TRBD2 (5 bases). The input for sequencing was CD4+ or CD8+ T cells sorted from blood, taken in a trial of the OX40 agonist ivuxolimab. The sequence came from an adult with an advanced solid tumor such as melanoma, head and neck, liver or kidney cancer. CDR3 region: CASSEGGYEQYF. The CDR3 bases are TGTGCCAGCTCAGAGGGCGGCTACGAGCAGTACTTC.